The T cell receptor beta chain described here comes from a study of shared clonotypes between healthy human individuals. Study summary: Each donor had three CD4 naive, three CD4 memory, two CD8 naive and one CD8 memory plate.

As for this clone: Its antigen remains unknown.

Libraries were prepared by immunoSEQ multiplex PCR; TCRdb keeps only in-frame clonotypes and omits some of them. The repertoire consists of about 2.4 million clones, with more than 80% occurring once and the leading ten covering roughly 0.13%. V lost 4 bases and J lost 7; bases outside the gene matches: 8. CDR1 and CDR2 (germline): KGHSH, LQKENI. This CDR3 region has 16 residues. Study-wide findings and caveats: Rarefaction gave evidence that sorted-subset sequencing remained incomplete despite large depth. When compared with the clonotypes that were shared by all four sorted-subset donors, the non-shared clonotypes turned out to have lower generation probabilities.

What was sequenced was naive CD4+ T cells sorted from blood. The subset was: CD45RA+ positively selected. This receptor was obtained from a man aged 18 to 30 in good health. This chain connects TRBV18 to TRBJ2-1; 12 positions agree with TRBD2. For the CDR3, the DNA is TGTGCCAGCTCACGCTCGACTAGCGGGAGTATTAATGAGCAGTTCTTC. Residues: CASSRSTSGSINEQFF.